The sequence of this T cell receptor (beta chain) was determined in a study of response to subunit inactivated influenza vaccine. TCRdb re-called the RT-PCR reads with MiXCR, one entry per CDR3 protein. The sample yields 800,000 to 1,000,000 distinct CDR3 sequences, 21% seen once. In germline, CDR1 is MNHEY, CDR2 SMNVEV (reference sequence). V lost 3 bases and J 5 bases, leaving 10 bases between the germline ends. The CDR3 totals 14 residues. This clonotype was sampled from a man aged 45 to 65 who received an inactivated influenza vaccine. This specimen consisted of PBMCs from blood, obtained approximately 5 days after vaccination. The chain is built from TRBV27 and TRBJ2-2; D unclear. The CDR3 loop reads CASSFLTATGELFF. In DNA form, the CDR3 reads TGTGCCAGCAGTTTCCTTACAGCTACCGGGGAGCTGTTTTTT.